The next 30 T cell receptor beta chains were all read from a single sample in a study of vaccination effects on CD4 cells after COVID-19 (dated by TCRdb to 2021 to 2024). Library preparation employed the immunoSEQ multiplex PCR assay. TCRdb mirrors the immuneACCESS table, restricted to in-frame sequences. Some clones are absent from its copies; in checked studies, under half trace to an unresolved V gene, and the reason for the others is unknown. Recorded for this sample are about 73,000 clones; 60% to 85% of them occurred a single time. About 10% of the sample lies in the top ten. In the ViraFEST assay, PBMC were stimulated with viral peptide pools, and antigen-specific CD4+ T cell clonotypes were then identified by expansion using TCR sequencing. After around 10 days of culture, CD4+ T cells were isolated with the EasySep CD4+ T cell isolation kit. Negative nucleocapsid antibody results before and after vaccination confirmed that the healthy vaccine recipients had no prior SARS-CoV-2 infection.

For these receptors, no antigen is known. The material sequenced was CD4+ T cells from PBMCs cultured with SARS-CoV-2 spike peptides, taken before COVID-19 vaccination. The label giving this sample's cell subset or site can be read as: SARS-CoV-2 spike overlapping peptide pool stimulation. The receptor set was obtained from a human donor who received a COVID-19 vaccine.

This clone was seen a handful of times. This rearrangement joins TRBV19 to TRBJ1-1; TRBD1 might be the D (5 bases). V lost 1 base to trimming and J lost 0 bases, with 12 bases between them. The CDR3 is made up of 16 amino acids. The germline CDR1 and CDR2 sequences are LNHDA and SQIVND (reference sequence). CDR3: CASSIAWGRMNTEAFF. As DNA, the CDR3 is TGTGCCAGTAGTATAGCCTGGGGCAGAATGAACACTGAAGCTTTCTTT.

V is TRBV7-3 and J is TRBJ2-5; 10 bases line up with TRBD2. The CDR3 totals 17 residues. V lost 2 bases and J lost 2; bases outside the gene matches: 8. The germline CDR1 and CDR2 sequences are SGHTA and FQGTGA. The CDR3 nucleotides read TGTGCCAGCAGCTTATGGGGTAGCGGGGGGAATCAAGAGACCCAGTACTTC. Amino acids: CASSLWGSGGNQETQYF.

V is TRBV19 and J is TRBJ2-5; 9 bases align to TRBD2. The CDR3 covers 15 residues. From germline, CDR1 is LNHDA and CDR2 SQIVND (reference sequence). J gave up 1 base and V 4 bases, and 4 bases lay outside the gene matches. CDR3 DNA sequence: TGTGCCAGTAGTAGGCGGGGGGGTTCCCAAGAGACCCAGTACTTC. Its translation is CASSRRGGSQETQYF.

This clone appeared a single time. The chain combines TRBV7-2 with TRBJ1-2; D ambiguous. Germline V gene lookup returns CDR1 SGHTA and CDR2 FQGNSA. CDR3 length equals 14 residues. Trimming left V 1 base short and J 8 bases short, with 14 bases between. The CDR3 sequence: CASSLGSTVRGYTF. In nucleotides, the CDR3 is TGTGCCAGCAGCTTAGGATCGACGGTCAGAGGCTACACCTTC.

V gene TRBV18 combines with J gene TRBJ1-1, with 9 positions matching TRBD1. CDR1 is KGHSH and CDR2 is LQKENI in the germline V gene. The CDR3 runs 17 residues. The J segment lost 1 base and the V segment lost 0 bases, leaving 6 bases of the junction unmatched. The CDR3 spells CASSPPTGGARNTEAFF. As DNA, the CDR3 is TGTGCCAGCTCACCACCCACAGGGGGCGCGAGGAACACTGAAGCTTTCTTT.

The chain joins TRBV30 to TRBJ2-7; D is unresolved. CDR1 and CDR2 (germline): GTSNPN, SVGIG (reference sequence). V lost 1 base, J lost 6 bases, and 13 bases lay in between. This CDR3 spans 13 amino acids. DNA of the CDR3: TGTGCCTGGAGTGGCTCGAGTTTGGGCGAGCAGTACGTC. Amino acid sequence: CAWSGSSLGEQYV.

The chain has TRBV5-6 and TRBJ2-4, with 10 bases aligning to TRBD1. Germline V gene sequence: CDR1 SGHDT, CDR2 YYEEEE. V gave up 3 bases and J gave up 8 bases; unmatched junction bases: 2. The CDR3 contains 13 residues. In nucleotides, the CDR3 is TGTGCCAGCAGCTCGGACAGGGGGGACATTCAGTACTTC. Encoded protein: CASSSDRGDIQYF.

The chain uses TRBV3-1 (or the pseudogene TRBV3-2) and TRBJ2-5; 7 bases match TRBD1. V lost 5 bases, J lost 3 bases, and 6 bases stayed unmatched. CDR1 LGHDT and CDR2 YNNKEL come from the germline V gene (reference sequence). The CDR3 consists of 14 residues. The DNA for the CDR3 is TGTGCCAGCAGCGTACTAACAGGGGAAGAGACCCAGTACTTC. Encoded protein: CASSVLTGEETQYF.

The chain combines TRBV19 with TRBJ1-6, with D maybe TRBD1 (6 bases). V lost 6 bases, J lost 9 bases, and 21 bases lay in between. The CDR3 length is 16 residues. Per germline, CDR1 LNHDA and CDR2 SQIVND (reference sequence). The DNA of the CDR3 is TGTGCCAGTAGGAGCGACCCGGGACAAGTGCTTTCACCCCTCCACTTT. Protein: CASRSDPGQVLSPLHF.

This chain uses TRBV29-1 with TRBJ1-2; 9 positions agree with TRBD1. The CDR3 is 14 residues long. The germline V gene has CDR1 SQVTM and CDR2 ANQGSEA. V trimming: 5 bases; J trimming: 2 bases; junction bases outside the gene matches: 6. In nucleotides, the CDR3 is TGCAGCGTTCAGGCTGGGACAGGGAACTATGGCTACACCTTC. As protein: CSVQAGTGNYGYTF.

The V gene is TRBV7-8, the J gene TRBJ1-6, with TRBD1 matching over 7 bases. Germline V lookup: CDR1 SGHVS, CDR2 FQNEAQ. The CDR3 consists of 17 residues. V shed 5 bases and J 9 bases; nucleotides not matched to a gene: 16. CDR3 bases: TGTGCCAGCAGCCCTGACAGGGTGTTTGAGCGAAGTTCACCCCTCCACTTT. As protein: CASSPDRVFERSSPLHF.

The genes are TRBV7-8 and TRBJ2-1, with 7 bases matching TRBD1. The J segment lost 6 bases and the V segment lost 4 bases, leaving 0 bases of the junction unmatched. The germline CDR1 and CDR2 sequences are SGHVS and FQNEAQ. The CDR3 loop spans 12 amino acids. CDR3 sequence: CASSSGGNEQFF. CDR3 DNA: TGTGCCAGCAGCTCAGGGGGCAATGAGCAGTTCTTC.

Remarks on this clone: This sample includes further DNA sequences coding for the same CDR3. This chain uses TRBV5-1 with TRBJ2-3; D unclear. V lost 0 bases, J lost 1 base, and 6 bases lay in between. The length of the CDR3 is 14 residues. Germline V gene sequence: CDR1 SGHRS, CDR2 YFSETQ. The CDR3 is CASSLDRGTDTQYF. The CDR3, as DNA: TGCGCCAGCAGCTTGGACAGAGGCACAGATACGCAGTATTTT.

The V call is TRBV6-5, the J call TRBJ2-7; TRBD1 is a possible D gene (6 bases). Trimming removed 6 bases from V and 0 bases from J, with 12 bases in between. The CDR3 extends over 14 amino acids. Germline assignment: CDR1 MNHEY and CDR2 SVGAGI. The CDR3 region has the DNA TGTGCCAGCAGGAGGACAGAACCCTCCTACGAGCAGTACGTC. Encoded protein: CASRRTEPSYEQYV.

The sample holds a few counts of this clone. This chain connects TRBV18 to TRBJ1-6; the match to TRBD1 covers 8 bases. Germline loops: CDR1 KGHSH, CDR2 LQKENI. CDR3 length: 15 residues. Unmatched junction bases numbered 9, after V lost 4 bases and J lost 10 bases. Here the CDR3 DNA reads TGTGCCAGCTCACTGGCGGACAGGGCCTCATCACCCCTCCACTTT. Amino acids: CASSLADRASSPLHF.

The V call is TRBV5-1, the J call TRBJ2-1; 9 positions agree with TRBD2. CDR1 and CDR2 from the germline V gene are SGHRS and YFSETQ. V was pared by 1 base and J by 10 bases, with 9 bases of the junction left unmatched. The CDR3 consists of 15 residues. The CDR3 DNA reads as TGCGCCAGCAGCTTGACTAGCGGGTCGAGGAAAGAGCAGTTCTTC. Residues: CASSLTSGSRKEQFF.

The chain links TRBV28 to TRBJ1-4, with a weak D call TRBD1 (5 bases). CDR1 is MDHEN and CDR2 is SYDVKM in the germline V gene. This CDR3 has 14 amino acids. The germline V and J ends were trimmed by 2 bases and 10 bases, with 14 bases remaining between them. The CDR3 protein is CASSLSGQGLKLFF. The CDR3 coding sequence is TGTGCCAGCAGTTTAAGCGGGCAGGGTCTAAAACTGTTTTTT.

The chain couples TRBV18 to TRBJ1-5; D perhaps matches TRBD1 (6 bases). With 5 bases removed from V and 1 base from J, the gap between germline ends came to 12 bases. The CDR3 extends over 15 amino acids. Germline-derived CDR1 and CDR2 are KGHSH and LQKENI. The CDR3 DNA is TGTGCCAGCTCAGTCACAGGGATAAGCAATCAGCCCCAGCATTTT. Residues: CASSVTGISNQPQHF.

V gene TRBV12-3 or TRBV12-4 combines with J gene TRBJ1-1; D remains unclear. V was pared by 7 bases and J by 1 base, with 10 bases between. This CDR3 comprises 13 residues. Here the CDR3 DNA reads TGTGCCAGCACCCCAGACGGGAACACTGAAGCTTTCTTT. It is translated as CASTPDGNTEAFF.

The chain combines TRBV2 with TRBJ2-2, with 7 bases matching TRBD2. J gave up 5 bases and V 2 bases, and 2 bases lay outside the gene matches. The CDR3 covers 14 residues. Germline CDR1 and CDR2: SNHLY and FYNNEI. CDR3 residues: CASSETSATGELFF. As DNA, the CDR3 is TGTGCCAGCAGTGAAACTAGCGCTACCGGGGAGCTGTTTTTT.

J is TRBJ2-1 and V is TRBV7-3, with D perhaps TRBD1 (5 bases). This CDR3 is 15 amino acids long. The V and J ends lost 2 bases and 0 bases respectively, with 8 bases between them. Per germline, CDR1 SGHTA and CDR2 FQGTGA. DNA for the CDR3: TGTGCCAGCAGCTTAGACAGAAGCTCCTACAATGAGCAGTTCTTC. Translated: CASSLDRSSYNEQFF.

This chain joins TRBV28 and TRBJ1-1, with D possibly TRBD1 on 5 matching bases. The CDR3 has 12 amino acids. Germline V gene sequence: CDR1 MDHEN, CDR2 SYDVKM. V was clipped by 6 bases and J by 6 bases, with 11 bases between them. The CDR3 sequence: CASRGTYSEAFF. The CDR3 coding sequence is TGTGCCAGCAGGGGGACCTATTCTGAAGCTTTCTTT.

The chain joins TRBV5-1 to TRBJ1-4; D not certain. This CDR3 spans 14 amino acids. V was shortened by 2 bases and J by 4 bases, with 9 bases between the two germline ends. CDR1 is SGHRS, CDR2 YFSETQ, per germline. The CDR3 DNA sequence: TGCGCCAGCAGCTTTTACAGCCTTAATGAAAAACTGTTTTTT. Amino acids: CASSFYSLNEKLFF.

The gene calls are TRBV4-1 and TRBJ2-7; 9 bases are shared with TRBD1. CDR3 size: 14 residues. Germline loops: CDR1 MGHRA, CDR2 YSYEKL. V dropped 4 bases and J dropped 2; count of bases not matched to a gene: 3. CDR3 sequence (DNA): TGCGCCAGCAGCCGGACAGGGGCCACCTACGAGCAGTACGTC. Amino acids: CASSRTGATYEQYV.

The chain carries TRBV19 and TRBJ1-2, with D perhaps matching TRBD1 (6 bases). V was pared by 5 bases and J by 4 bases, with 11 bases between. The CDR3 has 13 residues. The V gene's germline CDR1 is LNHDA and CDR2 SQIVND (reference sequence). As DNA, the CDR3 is TGTGCCAGTAGTGGGGGGCTCGTCTATGGCTACACCTTC. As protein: CASSGGLVYGYTF.

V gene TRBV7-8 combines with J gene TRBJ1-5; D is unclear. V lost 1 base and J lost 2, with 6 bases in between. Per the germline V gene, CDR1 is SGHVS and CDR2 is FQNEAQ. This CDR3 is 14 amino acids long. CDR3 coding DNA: TGTGCCAGCAGCTTAGGTGGGGGCAATCAGCCCCAGCATTTT. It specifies CASSLGGGNQPQHF. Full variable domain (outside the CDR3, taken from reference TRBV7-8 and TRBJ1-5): GAGVSQSPRYKVAKRGQDVALRCDPISGHVSLFWYQQALGQGPEFLTYFQNEAQLDKSGLPSDRFFAERPEGSVSTLKIQRTQQEDSAVYLCASSLGGGNQPQHFGDGTRLSIL.

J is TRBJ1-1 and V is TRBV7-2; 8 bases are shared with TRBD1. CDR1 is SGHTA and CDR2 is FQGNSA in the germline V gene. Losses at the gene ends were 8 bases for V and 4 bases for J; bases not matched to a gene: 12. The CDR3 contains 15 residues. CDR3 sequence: CASGSSQGALTEAFF. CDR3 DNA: TGTGCCAGCGGCTCCTCTCAGGGGGCCCTCACTGAAGCTTTCTTT.

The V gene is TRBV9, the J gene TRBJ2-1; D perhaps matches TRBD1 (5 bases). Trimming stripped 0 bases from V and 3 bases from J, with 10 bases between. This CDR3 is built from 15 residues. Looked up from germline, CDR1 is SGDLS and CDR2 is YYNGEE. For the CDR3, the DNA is TGTGCCAGCAGCGTAGGATGGGGCGTCTACAATGAGCAGTTCTTC. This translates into CASSVGWGVYNEQFF.

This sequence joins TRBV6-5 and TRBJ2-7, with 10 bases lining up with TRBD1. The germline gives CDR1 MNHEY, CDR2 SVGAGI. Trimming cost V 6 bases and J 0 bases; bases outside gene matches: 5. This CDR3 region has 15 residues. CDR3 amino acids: CASSSRTGGSYEQYV. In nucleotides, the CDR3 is TGTGCCAGCAGCTCCCGGACAGGGGGCTCCTACGAGCAGTACGTC.

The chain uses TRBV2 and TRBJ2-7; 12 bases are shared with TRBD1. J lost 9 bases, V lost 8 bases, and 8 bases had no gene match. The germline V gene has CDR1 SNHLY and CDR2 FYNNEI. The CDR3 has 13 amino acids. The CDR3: CASRGTGGFRQYV. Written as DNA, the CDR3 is TGTGCCAGCCGGGGGACAGGGGGCTTTCGGCAGTACGTC.